The 5 T cell receptor beta chains below come from one sample, sequenced in a study of blood T cell repertoires in COVID-19. TCRdb keeps only in-frame clones here, not all; method: immunoSEQ multiplex PCR. The top ten hold 3.9% of the sample, which has 80,000 to 100,000 clones, around two thirds seen once. Specimen: peripheral blood. The source is a man between 65 and 80 years old with COVID-19, enrolled during active disease.

V is TRBV4-1 and J is TRBJ2-7; D may be TRBD1 (6 bases). The V and J ends lost 0 bases and 5 bases respectively, with 14 bases between them. This CDR3 has 15 amino acids. Looked up from germline, CDR1 is MGHRA and CDR2 is YSYEKL. The CDR3 loop is CASSQDGGRVNEQYF. CDR3 nucleotides: TGCGCCAGCAGCCAAGATGGGGGCAGGGTGAACGAGCAGTACTTC.

The chain's CDR3 is CSVGAAGLNYGYTF. For the CDR3, the DNA is TGCAGCGTTGGCGCCGCTGGACTCAACTATGGCTACACCTTC. The gene calls are TRBV29-1 and TRBJ1-2, with D hard to call. CDR3 length: 14 amino acids. Germline V lookup: CDR1 SQVTM, CDR2 ANQGSEA. Trimming shortened V by 4 bases and J by 2 bases, and 14 bases separated the two germline ends.

This clone came up once. V gene TRBV20-1 combines with J gene TRBJ1-5, with 9 bases lining up with TRBD1. This CDR3 spans 14 amino acids. The trim removed 3 bases at V and 4 bases at J, leaving 4 bases unmatched. Germline loops: CDR1 DFQATT, CDR2 SNEGSKA (reference sequence). CDR3 region: CSASPGTGNQPQHF. The DNA for the CDR3 is TGCAGTGCTAGTCCCGGGACAGGGAATCAGCCCCAGCATTTT.

The V and J genes are TRBV3-1 (or the pseudogene TRBV3-2) and TRBJ1-1; the D is unclear. This CDR3 is built from 11 residues. In germline, CDR1 is LGHDT, CDR2 YNNKEL (reference sequence). Between the trimmed V and J ends, which lost 5 bases and 5 bases, there was a span of 6 bases. The CDR3 here is CASSYGTEAFF. CDR3 DNA: TGTGCCAGCAGCTACGGGACTGAAGCTTTCTTT.

The CDR3 loop reads CASSMAGVTDTQYF. CDR3 sequence (DNA): TGTGCCAGTAGTATGGCGGGAGTCACAGATACGCAGTATTTT. V and J are TRBV19 and TRBJ2-3; 7 bases map to TRBD2. V shed 3 bases and J 2 bases; nucleotides not matched to a gene: 2. The CDR3 sequence is 14 residues long. CDR1 is LNHDA, CDR2 SQIVND, per germline (reference sequence).